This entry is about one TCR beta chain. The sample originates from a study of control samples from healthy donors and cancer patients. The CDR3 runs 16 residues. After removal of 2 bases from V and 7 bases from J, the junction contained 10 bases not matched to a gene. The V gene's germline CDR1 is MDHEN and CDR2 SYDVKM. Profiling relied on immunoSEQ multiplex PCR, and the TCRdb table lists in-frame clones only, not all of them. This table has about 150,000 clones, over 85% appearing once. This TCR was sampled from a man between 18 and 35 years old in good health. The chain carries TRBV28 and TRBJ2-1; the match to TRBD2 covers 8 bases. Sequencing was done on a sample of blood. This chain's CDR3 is CASSLGGAGVLNEQFF. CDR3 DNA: TGTGCCAGCAGTTTAGGCGGAGCGGGAGTACTGAATGAGCAGTTCTTC.